This T cell receptor beta chain is from a study of blood T cell repertoires in COVID-19. Across the study: Whether acute or convalescent, the COVID-19 samples came from the United States, Italy and Spain. PBMCs, B-cell-depleted T cells, or T cells provided the cDNA or gDNA that made up the material.

Study processing details: Estimated nucleated cell counts came from reference gene primer amplification. Using immunoSEQ multiplex PCR, the repertoire was profiled, and TCRdb retains in-frame clones only, with some absent. V and J calls and clone size come straight from that table; D and trimming were deduced from the DNA. The profile shows 240,000 or so clones, about 88% of them singletons. This clone has a handful of counts. The TCR sequence derives from a woman between 35 and 50 years old who had recovered from COVID-19. Sequenced: peripheral blood.

The CDR3 spells CASRPGLGISGNTIYF. Here the CDR3 DNA reads TGTGCCAGCAGGCCAGGGTTGGGGATCTCTGGAAACACCATATATTTT. The genes are TRBV5-6 and TRBJ1-3; tentative D call: TRBD1 (5 bases). Germline V lookup: CDR1 SGHDT, CDR2 YYEEEE. Trimming took off 5 bases at V and 0 bases at J, with 15 bases between the two ends. The CDR3 has 16 residues.